Listed here are 14 T cell receptor beta chains from one sample, sequenced in a study of technical replicates of blood from a handful of donors. The table came from immunoSEQ multiplex PCR; TCRdb's copy has only in-frame clones and leaves some out. The table lists roughly 82,000 clones, around 96% of them singletons. Sequencing input: T cells isolated from PBMCs. These receptors were taken from a human donor in good health.

The rearrangement links TRBV4-3 to TRBJ2-7; tentatively, D is TRBD2 (5 bases). V lost 4 bases, J lost 0 bases, and 10 bases lay in between. Per the germline V gene, CDR1 is LGHNA and CDR2 is YSLEER. CDR3 size: 14 residues. The CDR3 region is CASSLGANSYEQYF. The CDR3 DNA reads TGCGCCAGCAGCCTGGGAGCGAACTCCTACGAGCAGTACTTC.

The chain links TRBV30 to TRBJ2-2, with 8 bases matching TRBD1. V was clipped by 5 bases and J by 7 bases; unmatched bases: 9. The CDR3 covers 14 residues. Germline CDR1 is GTSNPN and CDR2 is SVGIG (reference sequence). DNA of the CDR3: TGTGCCTGGCGCCGGGACAGGTCGGGCGGGGAGCTGTTTTTT. Translated, it gives CAWRRDRSGGELFF.

This chain joins TRBV19 and TRBJ2-1, with 8 bases matching TRBD1. This CDR3 spans 13 amino acids. Trimming took 7 bases from V and 6 from J; bases not matched to a gene: 5. Looked up from germline, CDR1 is LNHDA and CDR2 is SQIVND (reference sequence). The CDR3 sequence is CASTRQGANEQFF. The CDR3, as DNA: TGTGCCAGTACTCGGCAGGGGGCCAATGAGCAGTTCTTC.

J is TRBJ1-1 and V is TRBV30; D is undetermined. The V gene lost 1 base and the J gene lost 3 bases, with 15 bases spanning the gap. Per the germline V gene, CDR1 is GTSNPN and CDR2 is SVGIG (reference sequence). This CDR3 contains 15 residues. As DNA, the CDR3 is TGTGCCTGGAGTGAGGTGGAGGCGGGGTACACTGAAGCTTTCTTT. This translates into CAWSEVEAGYTEAFF.

The chain has TRBV27 and TRBJ1-4, with D perhaps TRBD1 (5 bases). The CDR3 is 16 residues long. The V end was cut by 5 bases, the J end by 0 bases, with 13 bases between. From germline, CDR1 is MNHEY and CDR2 SMNVEV (reference sequence). The CDR3 sequence: CASSPWQGATNEKLFF. DNA of the CDR3: TGTGCCAGCAGTCCCTGGCAGGGTGCAACTAATGAAAAACTGTTTTTT.

V usage is TRBV9 and J usage is TRBJ2-3; 7 bases line up with TRBD2. Germline V gene sequence: CDR1 SGDLS, CDR2 YYNGEE. This CDR3 has 11 residues. Trimming took 7 bases from V and 6 from J; bases not matched to a gene: 2. In nucleotides, the CDR3 is TGTGCCAGCGGGAGGGTCGATACGCAGTATTTT. Amino acid sequence: CASGRVDTQYF.

CDR3 sequence reads: CASSVVTGPNEKLFF. CDR3 sequence (DNA): TGTGCCAGCAGCGTAGTCACAGGTCCTAATGAAAAACTGTTTTTT. The J gene is TRBJ1-4, the V gene TRBV9; perhaps TRBD1 as D (5 bases). V lost 0 bases, J lost 3 bases, and 9 bases lay in between. The CDR3 is 15 residues long. The V gene's germline CDR1 is SGDLS and CDR2 YYNGEE.

V is TRBV27 and J is TRBJ2-1; TRBD2 matches 9 bases. Germline CDR1 is MNHEY and CDR2 is SMNVEV (reference sequence). V dropped 5 bases and J dropped 7; count of bases not matched to a gene: 9. There are 15 residues in the CDR3. The CDR3 DNA sequence: TGTGCCAGCAGTCCCCATGCGACTAGCGGAAATGAGCAGTTCTTC. Protein: CASSPHATSGNEQFF.

This chain joins TRBV9 and TRBJ2-4, with D unresolved. The V and J ends lost 3 bases and 5 bases respectively, with 6 bases between them. CDR1 and CDR2 from the germline V gene are SGDLS and YYNGEE. This CDR3 is 12 amino acids long. CDR3 bases: TGTGCCAGCAGCGGGAGTCAAAACATTCAGTACTTC. It yields the protein CASSGSQNIQYF.

The chain carries TRBV7-2 and TRBJ2-3; 7 bases map to TRBD1. J lost 5 bases, V lost 1 base, and 9 bases had no gene match. The CDR3 runs to 16 residues. Germline CDR1 and CDR2: SGHTA and FQGNSA. CDR3 residues: CASSLVRRQGGDTQYF. CDR3 coding DNA: TGTGCCAGCAGCTTAGTGAGACGACAGGGTGGAGATACGCAGTATTTT.

This chain uses TRBV5-1 with TRBJ1-4; 7 nucleotides align to TRBD1. Per germline, CDR1 SGHRS and CDR2 YFSETQ. This CDR3 has 12 residues. V gave up 4 bases and J gave up 13 bases; unmatched junction bases: 7. CDR3 coding DNA: TGCGCCAGCAGCGCCCAGGGGGAGAGACTGTTTTTT. Its translation: CASSAQGERLFF.

The chain has TRBV15 and TRBJ1-1; TRBD1 agrees at 10 bases. The germline V gene has CDR1 LNHNV and CDR2 YYDKDF (reference sequence). The CDR3 consists of 15 residues. Trimming removed 1 base from V and 7 bases from J; junction bases left unmatched: 6. CDR3 sequence (DNA): TGTGCCACCAGCAGAGGTAGACAGGGGGCAAGTGAAGCTTTCTTT. Its protein is CATSRGRQGASEAFF. Filled out from reference TRBV15 and TRBJ1-1, the complete variable domain reads DAMVIQNPRYQVTQFGKPVTLSCSQTLNHNVMYWYQQKSSQAPKLLFHYYDKDFNNEADTPDNFQSRRPNTSFCFLDIRSPGLGDTAMYLCATSRGRQGASEAFFGQGTRLTVV.

V gene TRBV5-1 combines with J gene TRBJ1-1; D may be TRBD1 (5 bases). The V and J ends lost 0 bases and 0 bases respectively, with 9 bases between them. Germline V gene sequence: CDR1 SGHRS, CDR2 YFSETQ. The CDR3 runs to 15 residues. CDR3: CASSLEGALNTEAFF. CDR3 DNA: TGCGCCAGCAGCTTGGAAGGGGCGCTGAACACTGAAGCTTTCTTT.

This rearrangement joins TRBV5-4 to TRBJ2-1; 10 bases line up with TRBD2. V shed 4 bases and J 9 bases; nucleotides not matched to a gene: 16. Per the germline V gene, CDR1 is SGHNT and CDR2 is YYREEE (reference sequence). CDR3 size: 17 residues. The CDR3, as DNA: TGTGCCAGCAGCCAAGGGACTAGCGTACCCCCTGCGAGTGAGCAGTTCTTC. As protein: CASSQGTSVPPASEQFF.